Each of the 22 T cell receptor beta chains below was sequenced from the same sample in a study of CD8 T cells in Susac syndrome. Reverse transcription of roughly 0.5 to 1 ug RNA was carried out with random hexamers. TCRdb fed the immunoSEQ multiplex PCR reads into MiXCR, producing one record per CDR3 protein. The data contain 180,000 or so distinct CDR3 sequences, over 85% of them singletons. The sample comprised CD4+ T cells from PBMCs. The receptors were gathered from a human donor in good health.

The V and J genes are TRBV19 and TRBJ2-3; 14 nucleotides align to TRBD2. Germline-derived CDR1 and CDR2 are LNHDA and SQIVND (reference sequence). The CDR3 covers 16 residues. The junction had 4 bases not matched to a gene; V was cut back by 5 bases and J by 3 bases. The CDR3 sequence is CASSAGLAGVTDTQYF. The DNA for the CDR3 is TGTGCCAGTAGTGCGGGACTAGCGGGAGTGACAGATACGCAGTATTTT.

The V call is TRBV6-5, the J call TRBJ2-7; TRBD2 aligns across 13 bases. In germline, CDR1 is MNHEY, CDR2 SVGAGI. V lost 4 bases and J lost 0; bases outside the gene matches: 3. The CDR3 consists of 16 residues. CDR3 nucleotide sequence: TGTGCCAGCAGTTCAGGGACTAGCGGGGACTCCTACGAGCAGTACTTC. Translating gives CASSSGTSGDSYEQYF.

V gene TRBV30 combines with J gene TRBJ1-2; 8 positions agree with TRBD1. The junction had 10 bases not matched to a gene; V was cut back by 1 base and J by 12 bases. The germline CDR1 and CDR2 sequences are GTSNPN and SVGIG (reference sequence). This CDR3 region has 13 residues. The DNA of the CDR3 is TGTGCCTGGAGTGAACAGGGGGTGAAAGGAGACACCTTC. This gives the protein CAWSEQGVKGDTF.

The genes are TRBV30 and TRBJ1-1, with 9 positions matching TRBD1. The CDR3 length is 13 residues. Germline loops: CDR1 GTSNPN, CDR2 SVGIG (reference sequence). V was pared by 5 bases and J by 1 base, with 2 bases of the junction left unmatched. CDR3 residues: CAWDRGANTEAFF. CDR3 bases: TGTGCCTGGGACAGGGGGGCGAACACTGAAGCTTTCTTT.

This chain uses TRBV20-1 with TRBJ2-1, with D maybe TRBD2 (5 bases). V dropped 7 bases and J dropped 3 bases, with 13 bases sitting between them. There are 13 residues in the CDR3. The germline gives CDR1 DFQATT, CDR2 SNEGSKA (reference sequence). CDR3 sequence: CSGGSGNYNEQFF. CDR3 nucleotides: TGCAGTGGAGGCAGCGGTAACTACAATGAGCAGTTCTTC.

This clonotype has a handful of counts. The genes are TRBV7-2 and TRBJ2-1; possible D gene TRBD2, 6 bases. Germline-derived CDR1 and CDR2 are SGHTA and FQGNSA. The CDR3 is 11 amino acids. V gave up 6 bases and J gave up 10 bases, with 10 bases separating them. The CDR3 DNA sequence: TGTGCCAGCAGTTCTCGGGGGGAGCAGTTCTTC. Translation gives CASSSRGEQFF.

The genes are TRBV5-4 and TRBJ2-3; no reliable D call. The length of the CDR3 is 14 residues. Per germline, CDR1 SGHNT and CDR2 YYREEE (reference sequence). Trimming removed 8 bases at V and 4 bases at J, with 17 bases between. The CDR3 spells CASSWATLADTQYF. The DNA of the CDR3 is TGTGCCAGTTCCTGGGCCACCCTGGCAGATACGCAGTATTTT.

The CDR3 DNA is TGTGCCAGCAGCTCTCATGTGGGTTCCTACGAGCAGTACTTC. It translates to CASSSHVGSYEQYF. The V gene is TRBV7-9, the J gene TRBJ2-7, with D unresolved. V dropped 4 bases and J dropped 1 base, with 11 bases sitting between them. From germline, CDR1 is SEHNR and CDR2 FQNEAQ (reference sequence). This CDR3 is 14 amino acids long.

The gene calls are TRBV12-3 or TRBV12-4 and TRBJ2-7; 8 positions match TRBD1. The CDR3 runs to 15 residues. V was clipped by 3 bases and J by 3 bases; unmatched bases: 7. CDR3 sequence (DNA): TGTGCCAGCAGTTTTCGGACAGGGCTCCACTACGAGCAGTACTTC. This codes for CASSFRTGLHYEQYF.

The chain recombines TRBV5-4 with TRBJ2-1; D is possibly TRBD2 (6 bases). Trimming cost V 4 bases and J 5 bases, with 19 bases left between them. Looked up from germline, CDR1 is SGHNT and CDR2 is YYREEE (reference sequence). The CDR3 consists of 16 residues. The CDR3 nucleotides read TGTGCCAGCAGCACTGGGGGACGGACTATCAACAATGAGCAGTTCTTC. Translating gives CASSTGGRTINNEQFF.

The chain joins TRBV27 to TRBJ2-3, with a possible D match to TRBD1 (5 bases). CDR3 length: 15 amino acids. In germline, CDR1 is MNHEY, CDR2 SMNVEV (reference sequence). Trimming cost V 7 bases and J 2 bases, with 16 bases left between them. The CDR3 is CASKPYRTATDTQYF. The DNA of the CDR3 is TGTGCCAGCAAACCTTACAGGACGGCCACAGATACGCAGTATTTT.

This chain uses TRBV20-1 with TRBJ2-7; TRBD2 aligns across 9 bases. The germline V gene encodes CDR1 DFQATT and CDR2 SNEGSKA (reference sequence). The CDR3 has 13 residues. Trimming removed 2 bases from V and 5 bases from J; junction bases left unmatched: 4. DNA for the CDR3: TGCAGTGCTAGAATTAGCGGGAGTAACGAGCAGTACTTC. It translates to CSARISGSNEQYF.

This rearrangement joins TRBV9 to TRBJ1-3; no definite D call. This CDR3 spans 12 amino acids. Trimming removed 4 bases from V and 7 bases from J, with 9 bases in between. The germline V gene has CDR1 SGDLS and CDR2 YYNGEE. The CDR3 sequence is CASSLQDNTIYF. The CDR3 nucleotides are TGTGCCAGCAGCCTCCAGGACAACACCATATATTTT.

The CDR3 reads CSAGLRDRAADTQYF. The CDR3 DNA sequence: TGCAGTGCTGGCCTCCGGGACAGGGCTGCGGATACGCAGTATTTT. The gene calls are TRBV20-1 and TRBJ2-3; 9 nucleotides line up with TRBD1. This CDR3 has 15 amino acids. Germline V lookup: CDR1 DFQATT, CDR2 SNEGSKA (reference sequence). The ends lost 5 bases at V and 6 bases at J; junction bases unmatched: 12.

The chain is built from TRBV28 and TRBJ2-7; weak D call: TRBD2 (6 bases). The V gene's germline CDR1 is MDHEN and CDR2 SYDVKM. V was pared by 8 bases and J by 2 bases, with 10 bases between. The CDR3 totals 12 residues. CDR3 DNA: TGTGCCAGCGGTAGCGGCGCCTACGAGCAGTACTTC. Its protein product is CASGSGAYEQYF.

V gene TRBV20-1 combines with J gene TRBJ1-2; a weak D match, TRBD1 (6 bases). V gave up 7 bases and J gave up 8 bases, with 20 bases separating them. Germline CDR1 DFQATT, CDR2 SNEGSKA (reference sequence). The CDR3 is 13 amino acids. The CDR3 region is CSGEEQGSGGYTF. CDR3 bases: TGCAGTGGGGAAGAACAGGGTTCCGGCGGCTACACCTTC.

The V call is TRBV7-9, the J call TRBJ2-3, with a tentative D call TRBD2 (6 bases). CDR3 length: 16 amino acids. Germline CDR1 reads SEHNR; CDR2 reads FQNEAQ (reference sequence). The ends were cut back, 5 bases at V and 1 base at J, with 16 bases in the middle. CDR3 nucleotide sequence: TGTGCCAGCAGCCCTTCGTACGGGAGAGGCACAGATACGCAGTATTTT. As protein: CASSPSYGRGTDTQYF.

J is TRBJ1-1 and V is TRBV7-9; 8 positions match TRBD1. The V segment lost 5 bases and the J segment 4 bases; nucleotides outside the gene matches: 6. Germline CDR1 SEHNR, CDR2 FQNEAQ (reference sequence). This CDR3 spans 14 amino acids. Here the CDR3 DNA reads TGTGCCAGCAGCCTCCCGGGACAGGTCACTGAAGCTTTCTTT. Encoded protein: CASSLPGQVTEAFF.

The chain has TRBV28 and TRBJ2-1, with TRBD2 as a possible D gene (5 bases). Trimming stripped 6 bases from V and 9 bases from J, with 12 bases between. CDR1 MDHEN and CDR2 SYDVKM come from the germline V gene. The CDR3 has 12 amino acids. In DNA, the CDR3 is TGTGCCAGCAGCCAACTCAGCGGTGAGCAGTTCTTC. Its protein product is CASSQLSGEQFF.

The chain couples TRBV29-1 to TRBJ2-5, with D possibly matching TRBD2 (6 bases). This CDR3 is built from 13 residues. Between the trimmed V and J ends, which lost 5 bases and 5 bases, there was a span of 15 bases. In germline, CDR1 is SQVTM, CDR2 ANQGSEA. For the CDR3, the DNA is TGCAGCGTTAGGAGGGAGCGCCACGAGACCCAGTACTTC. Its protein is CSVRRERHETQYF.

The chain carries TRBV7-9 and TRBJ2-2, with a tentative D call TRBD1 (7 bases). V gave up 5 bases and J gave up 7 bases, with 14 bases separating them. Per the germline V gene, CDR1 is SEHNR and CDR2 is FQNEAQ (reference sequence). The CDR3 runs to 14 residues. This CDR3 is CASSPTGTYGELFF. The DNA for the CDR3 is TGTGCCAGCAGCCCGACAGGGACTTACGGGGAGCTGTTTTTT.

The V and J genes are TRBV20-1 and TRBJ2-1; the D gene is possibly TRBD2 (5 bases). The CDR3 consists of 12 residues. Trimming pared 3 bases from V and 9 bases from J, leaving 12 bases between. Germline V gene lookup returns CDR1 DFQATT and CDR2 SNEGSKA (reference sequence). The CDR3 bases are TGCAGTGCTAGTTTAGGGCGGGCTGAGCAGTTCTTC. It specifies CSASLGRAEQFF.